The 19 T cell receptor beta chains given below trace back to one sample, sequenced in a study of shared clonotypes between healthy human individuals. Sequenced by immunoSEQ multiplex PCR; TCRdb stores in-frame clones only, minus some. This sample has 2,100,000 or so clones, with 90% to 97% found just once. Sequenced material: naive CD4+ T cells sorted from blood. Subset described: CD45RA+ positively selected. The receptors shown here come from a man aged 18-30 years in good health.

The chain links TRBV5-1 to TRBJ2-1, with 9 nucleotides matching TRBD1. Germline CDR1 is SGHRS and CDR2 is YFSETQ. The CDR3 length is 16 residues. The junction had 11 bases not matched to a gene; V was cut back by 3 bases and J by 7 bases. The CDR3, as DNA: TGCGCCAGCAGCTCATTAATACCGGGACAGGGAAATGAGCAGTTCTTC. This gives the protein CASSSLIPGQGNEQFF.

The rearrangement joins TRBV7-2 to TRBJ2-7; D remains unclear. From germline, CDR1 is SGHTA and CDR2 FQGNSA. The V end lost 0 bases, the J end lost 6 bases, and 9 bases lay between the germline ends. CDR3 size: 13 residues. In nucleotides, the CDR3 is TGTGCCAGCAGCTTAGCGCGGCAGATCGAGCAGTACTTC. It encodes CASSLARQIEQYF.

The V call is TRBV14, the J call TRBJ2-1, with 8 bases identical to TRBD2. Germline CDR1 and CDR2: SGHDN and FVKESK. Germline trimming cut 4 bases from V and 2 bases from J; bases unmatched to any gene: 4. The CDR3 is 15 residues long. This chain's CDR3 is CASSRGGYAYNEQFF. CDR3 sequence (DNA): TGTGCCAGCAGCCGCGGGGGGTACGCCTACAATGAGCAGTTCTTC.

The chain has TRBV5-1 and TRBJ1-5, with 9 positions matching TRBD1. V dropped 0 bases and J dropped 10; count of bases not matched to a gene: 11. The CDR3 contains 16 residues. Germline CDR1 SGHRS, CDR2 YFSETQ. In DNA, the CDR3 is TGCGCCAGCAGCTTGGGAACTGGGACAGGGAATCTTCCCCAGCATTTT. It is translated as CASSLGTGTGNLPQHF.

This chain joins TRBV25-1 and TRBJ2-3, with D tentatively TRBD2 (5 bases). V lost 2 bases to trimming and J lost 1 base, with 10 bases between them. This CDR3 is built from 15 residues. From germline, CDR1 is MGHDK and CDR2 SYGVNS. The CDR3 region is CASSENGGRTDTQYF. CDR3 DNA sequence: TGTGCCAGCAGTGAAAACGGCGGGCGCACAGATACGCAGTATTTT.

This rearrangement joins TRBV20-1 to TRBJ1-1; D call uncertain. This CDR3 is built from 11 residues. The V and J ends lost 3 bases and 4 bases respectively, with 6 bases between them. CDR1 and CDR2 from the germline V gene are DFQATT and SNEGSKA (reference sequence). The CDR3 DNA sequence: TGCAGTGCTAGCTACGGCACTGAAGCTTTCTTT. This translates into CSASYGTEAFF.

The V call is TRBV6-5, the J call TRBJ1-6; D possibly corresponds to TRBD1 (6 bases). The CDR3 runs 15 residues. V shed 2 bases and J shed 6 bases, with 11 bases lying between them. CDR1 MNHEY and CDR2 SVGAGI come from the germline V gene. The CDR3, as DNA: TGTGCCAGCAGTTACCAACGACAGGTTAATTCACCCCTCCACTTT. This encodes CASSYQRQVNSPLHF.

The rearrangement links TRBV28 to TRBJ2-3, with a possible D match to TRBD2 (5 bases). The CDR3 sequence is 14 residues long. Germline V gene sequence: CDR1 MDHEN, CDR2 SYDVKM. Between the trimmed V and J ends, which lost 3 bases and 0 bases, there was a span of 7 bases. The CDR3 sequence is CASSLTTSTDTQYF. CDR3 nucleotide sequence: TGTGCCAGCAGTTTGACTACTAGCACAGATACGCAGTATTTT.

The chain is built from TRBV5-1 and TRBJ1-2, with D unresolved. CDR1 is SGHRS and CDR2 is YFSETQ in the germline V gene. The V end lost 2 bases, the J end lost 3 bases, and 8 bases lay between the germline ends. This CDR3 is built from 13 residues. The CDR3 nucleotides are TGCGCCAGCAGCTTTACGGATGACTATGGCTACACCTTC. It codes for CASSFTDDYGYTF.

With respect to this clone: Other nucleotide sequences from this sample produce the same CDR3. This chain's CDR3 is CASSLLNYGYTF. The CDR3 DNA reads TGTGCCAGCAGCTTATTAAACTATGGCTACACCTTC. The J gene is TRBJ1-2, the V gene TRBV7-9; no firm D call. Germline V CDR1 and CDR2: SEHNR, FQNEAQ (reference sequence). The CDR3 is made up of 12 amino acids. Trimming stripped 2 bases from V and 2 bases from J, with 3 bases between. The entire variable domain, with the rest obtained from reference TRBV7-9 and TRBJ1-2, is as follows: DTGVSQNPRHKITKRGQNVTFRCDPISEHNRLYWYRQTLGQGPEFLTYFQNEAQLEKSRLLSDRFSAERPKGSFSTLEIQRTEQGDSAMYLCASSLLNYGYTFGSGTRLTVV.

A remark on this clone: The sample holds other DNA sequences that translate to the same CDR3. CDR3 in amino acids: CASSLDTDNEQFF. The CDR3, as DNA: TGTGCCAGCAGCTTGGATACGGACAATGAGCAGTTCTTC. V and J are TRBV11-3 and TRBJ2-1, with D hard to call. Looked up from germline, CDR1 is SGHNT and CDR2 is YENEEA. With 3 bases removed from V and 5 bases from J, the gap between germline ends came to 8 bases. The CDR3 consists of 13 residues.

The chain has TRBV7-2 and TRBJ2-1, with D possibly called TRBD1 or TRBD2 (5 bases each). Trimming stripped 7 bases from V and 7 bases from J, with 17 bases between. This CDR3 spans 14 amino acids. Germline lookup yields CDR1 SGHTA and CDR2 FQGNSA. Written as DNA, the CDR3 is TGTGCCAGCAACCCGGGACGGGGAGAAAATGAGCAGTTCTTC. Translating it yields CASNPGRGENEQFF.

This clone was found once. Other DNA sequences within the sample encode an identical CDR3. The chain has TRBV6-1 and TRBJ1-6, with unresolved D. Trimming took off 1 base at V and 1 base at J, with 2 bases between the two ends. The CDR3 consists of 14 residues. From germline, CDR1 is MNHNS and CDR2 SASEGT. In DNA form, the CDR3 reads TGTGCCAGCAGTGAAGTGTCCTATAATTCACCCCTCCACTTT. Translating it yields CASSEVSYNSPLHF.

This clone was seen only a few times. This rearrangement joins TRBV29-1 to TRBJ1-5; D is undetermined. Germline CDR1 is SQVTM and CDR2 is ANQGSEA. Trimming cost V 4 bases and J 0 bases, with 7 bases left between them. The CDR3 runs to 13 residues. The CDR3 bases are TGCAGCGTTGTTTGGAGTAGCAATCAGCCCCAGCATTTT. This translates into CSVVWSSNQPQHF.

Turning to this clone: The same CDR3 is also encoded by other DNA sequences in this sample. The CDR3 reads CASSPGGGYTF. The CDR3 DNA reads TGTGCCAGCAGCCCAGGGGGTGGCTACACCTTC. V gene TRBV6-6 combines with J gene TRBJ1-2; 7 positions match TRBD1. Per the germline V gene, CDR1 is MNHNY and CDR2 is SVGAGI (reference sequence). This CDR3 has 11 residues. Trimming removed 6 bases from V and 7 bases from J; junction bases left unmatched: 2.

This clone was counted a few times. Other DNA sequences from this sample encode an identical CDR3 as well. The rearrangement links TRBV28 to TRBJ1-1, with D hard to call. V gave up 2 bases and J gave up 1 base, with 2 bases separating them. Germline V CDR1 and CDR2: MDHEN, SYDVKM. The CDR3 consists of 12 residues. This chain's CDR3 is CASSLRNTEAFF. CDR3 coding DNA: TGTGCCAGCAGTTTAAGGAACACTGAAGCTTTCTTT.

The CDR3 region is CASSLATASPRGEQYF. The CDR3 DNA follows: TGCGCCAGCAGCTTGGCAACGGCTAGCCCCCGCGGCGAGCAGTACTTC. V gene TRBV5-1 combines with J gene TRBJ2-7, with D possibly matching TRBD2 (5 bases). V gave up 0 bases and J gave up 6 bases, with 19 bases separating them. CDR3 length equals 16 residues. Looked up from germline, CDR1 is SGHRS and CDR2 is YFSETQ. Full variable domain (outside the CDR3, taken from reference TRBV5-1 and TRBJ2-7): KAGVTQTPRYLIKTRGQQVTLSCSPISGHRSVSWYQQTPGQGLQFLFEYFSETQRNKGNFPGRFSGRQFSNSRSEMNVSTLELGDSALYLCASSLATASPRGEQYFGPGTRLTVT.

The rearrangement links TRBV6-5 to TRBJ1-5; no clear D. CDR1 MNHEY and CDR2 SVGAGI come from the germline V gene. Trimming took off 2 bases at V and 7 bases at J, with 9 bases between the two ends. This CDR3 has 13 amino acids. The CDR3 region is CASSYEVGQPQHF. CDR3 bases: TGTGCCAGCAGTTACGAGGTTGGCCAGCCCCAGCATTTT.

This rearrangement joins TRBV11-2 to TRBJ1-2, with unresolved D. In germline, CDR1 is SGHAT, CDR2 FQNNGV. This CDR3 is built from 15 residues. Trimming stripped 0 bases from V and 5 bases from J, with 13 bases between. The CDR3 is CASSLDRSFDYGYTF. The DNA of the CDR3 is TGTGCCAGCAGCTTAGATAGGTCTTTCGATTATGGCTACACCTTC.